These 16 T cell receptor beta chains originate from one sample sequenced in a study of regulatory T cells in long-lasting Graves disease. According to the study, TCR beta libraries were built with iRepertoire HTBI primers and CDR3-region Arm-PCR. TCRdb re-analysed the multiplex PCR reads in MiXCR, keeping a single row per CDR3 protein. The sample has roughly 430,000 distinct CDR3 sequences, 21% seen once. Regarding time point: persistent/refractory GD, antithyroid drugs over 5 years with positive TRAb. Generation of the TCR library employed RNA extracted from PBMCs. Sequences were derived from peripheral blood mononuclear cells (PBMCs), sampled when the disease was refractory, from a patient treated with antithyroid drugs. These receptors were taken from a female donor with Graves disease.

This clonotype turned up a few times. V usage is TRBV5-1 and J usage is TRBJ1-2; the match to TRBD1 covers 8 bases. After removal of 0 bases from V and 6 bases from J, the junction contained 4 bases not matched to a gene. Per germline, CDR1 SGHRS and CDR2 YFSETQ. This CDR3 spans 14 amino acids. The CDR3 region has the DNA TGCGCCAGCAGCTTGGGACAGGGGTCGGATGGCTACACCTTC. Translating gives CASSLGQGSDGYTF.

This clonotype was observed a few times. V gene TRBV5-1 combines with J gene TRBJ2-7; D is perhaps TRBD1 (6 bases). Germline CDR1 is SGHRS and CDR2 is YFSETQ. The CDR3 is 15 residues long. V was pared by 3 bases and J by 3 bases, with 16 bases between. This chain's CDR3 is CASSSGGRGIYEQYF. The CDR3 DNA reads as TGCGCCAGCAGCTCCGGAGGCAGGGGAATCTACGAGCAGTACTTC. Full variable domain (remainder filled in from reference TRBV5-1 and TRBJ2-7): KAGVTQTPRYLIKTRGQQVTLSCSPISGHRSVSWYQQTPGQGLQFLFEYFSETQRNKGNFPGRFSGRQFSNSRSEMNVSTLELGDSALYLCASSSGGRGIYEQYFGPGTRLTVT.

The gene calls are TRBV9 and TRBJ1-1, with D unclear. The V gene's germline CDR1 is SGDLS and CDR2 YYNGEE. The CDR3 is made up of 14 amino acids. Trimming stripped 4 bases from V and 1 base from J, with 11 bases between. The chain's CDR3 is CASSSHIENTEAFF. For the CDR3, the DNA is TGTGCCAGCAGCTCCCATATCGAGAACACTGAAGCTTTCTTT.

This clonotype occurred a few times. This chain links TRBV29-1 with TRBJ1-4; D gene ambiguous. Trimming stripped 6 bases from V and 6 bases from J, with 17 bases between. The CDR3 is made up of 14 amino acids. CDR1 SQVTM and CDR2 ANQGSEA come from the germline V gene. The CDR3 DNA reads TGCAGCGTCACGACATATTCGGACTATGAAAAACTGTTTTTT. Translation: CSVTTYSDYEKLFF.

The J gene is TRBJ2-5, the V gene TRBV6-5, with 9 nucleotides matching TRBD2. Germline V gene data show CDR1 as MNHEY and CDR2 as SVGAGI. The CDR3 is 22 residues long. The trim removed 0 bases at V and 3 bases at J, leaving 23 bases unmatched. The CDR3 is CASSYSRSWGRAGGFSEETQYF. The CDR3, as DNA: TGTGCCAGCAGTTACTCGAGGTCTTGGGGTCGGGCGGGAGGGTTTAGCGAAGAGACCCAGTACTTC.

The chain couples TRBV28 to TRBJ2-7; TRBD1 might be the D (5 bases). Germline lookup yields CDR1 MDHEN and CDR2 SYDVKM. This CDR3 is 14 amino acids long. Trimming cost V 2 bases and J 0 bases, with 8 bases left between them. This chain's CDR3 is CASSLADTSYEQYF. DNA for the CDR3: TGTGCCAGCAGTTTAGCGGACACCTCCTACGAGCAGTACTTC.

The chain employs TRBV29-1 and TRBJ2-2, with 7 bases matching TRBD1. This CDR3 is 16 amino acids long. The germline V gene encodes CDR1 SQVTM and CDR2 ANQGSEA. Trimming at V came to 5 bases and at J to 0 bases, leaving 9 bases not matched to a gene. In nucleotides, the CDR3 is TGCAGCGTTTCCGGGACAGTGAACTCGAACACCGGGGAGCTGTTTTTT. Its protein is CSVSGTVNSNTGELFF.

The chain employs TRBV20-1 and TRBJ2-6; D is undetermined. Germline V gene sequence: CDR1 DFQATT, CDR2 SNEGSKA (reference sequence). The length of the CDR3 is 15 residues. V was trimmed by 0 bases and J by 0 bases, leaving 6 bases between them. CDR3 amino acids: CSARDLSSGANVLTF. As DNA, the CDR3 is TGCAGTGCTAGAGATCTCAGCTCTGGGGCCAACGTCCTGACTTTC.

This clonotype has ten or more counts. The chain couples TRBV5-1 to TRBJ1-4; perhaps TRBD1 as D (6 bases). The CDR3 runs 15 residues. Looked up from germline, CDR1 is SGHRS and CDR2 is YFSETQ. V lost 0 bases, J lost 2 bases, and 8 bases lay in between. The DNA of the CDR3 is TGCGCCAGCAGCTTGGGAGACAGGACTAATGAAAAACTGTTTTTT. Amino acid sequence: CASSLGDRTNEKLFF.

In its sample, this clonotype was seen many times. The CDR3, as DNA: TGTGCCAGCAGTGAAGTATGGCAGGGGGAACATGCCGGGGAGCTGTTTTTT. Its translation is CASSEVWQGEHAGELFF. The chain carries TRBV6-1 and TRBJ2-2; 7 bases agree with TRBD1. V was pared by 1 base and J by 6 bases, with 11 bases of the junction left unmatched. Germline CDR1 is MNHNS and CDR2 is SASEGT. This CDR3 is built from 17 residues.

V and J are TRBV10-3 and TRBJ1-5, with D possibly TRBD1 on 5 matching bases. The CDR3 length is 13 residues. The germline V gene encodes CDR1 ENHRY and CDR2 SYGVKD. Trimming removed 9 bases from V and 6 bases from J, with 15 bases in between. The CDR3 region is CAIGGGEGQPQHF. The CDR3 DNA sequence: TGTGCCATTGGCGGGGGGGAGGGTCAGCCCCAGCATTTT.

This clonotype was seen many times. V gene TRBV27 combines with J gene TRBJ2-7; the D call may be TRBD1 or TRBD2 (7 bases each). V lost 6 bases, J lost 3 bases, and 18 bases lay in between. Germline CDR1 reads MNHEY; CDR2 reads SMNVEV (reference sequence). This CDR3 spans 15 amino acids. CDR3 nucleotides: TGTGCCAGCAGATTCCCAGGGGGGGCGCGCTACGAGCAGTACTTC. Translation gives CASRFPGGARYEQYF.

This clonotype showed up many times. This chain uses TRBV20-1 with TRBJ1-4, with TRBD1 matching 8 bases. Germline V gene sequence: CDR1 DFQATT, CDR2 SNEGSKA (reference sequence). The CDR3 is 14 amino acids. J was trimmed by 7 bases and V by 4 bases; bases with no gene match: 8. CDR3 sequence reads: CSATSGGAGEKLFF. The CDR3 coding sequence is TGCAGTGCTACCTCAGGGGGCGCGGGTGAAAAACTGTTTTTT.

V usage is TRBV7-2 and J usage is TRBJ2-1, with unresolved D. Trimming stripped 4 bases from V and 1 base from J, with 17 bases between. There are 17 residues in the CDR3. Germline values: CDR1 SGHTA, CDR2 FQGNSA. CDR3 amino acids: CASSSSSRSRSYNEQFF. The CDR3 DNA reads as TGTGCCAGCAGCTCTTCGTCAAGGAGTAGGTCCTACAATGAGCAGTTCTTC.

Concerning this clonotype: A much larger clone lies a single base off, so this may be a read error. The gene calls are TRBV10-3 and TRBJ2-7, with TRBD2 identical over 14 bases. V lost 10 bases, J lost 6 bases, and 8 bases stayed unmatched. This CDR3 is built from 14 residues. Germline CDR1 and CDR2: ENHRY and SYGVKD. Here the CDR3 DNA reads TGTGCCACCAGGGGGACTAGCGGGAGTGGCGAGCAGTACTTC. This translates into CATRGTSGSGEQYF.

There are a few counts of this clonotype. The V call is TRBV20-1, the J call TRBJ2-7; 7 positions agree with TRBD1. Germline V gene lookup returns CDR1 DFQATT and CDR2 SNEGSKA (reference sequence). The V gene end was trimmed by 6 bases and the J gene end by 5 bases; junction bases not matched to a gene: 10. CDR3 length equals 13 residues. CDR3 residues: CSAPPGTAHEQYF. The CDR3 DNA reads TGCAGTGCGCCTCCCGGGACAGCTCACGAGCAGTACTTC.